Included here is one T cell receptor beta chain sequence, with context. These data belong to a study of blood T cell repertoires in COVID-19. V lost 3 bases, J lost 8 bases, and 14 bases lay in between. Germline CDR1 is SGHTA and CDR2 is FQGNSA. CDR3 length: 14 amino acids. TCRdb keeps only in-frame clones here, not all; method: immunoSEQ multiplex PCR. In the table there are some 150,000 clones, 80% to 90% of which are singletons. Sequencing was done on a sample of peripheral blood. This sequence joins TRBV7-2 and TRBJ2-1; possible D gene TRBD2, 6 bases. This sequence was found in a woman between 65 and 79 years old with COVID-19, enrolled during active disease. CDR3 region: CASSFLGRDHEQFF. The CDR3, as DNA: TGTGCCAGCAGCTTTCTCGGGCGGGACCATGAGCAGTTCTTC.